Shown below are 27 T cell receptor beta chains from a single sample sequenced in a study of PD-1 blockade in classical Hodgkin lymphoma. Some clones are missing from TCRdb's copy, which holds only in-frame ones; the method was immunoSEQ multiplex PCR. This repertoire shows 75,000 to 100,000 clones, over 80% found once; its top ten account for roughly an eighth. There was relapse after autologous stem cell transplantation in every patient, and there was variation in brentuximab vedotin exposure. Sequenced here: peripheral blood mononuclear cells (PBMCs), sampled at baseline. The source is a human donor with classical Hodgkin lymphoma.

The chain has TRBV11-2 and TRBJ2-7; 8 bases map to TRBD2. With V trimmed by 4 bases and J by 6 bases, 8 bases remained unmatched. Germline CDR1 reads SGHAT; CDR2 reads FQNNGV. The CDR3 contains 14 residues. Written as DNA, the CDR3 is TGTGCCAGCAGCTCCGGGACTAGAATAGGCGAGCAGTACTTC. Its translation is CASSSGTRIGEQYF. The complete variable domain, with remaining parts taken from reference TRBV11-2 and TRBJ2-7, reads EAGVAQSPRYKIIEKRQSVAFWCNPISGHATLYWYQQILGQGPKLLIQFQNNGVVDDSQLPKDRFSAERLKGVDSTLKIQPAKLEDSAVYLCASSSGTRIGEQYFGPGTRLTVT.

The chain has TRBV9 and TRBJ2-1; 10 nucleotides agree with TRBD2. After removal of 1 base from V and 9 bases from J, the junction contained 10 bases not matched to a gene. Germline V gene data show CDR1 as SGDLS and CDR2 as YYNGEE. This CDR3 spans 16 amino acids. CDR3 protein: CASSVTAGGSLGEQFF. The CDR3 bases are TGTGCCAGCAGCGTAACAGCGGGAGGGAGCTTGGGTGAGCAGTTCTTC.

Note on this clone: Other nucleotide sequences from this sample produce the same CDR3. The chain employs TRBV10-3 and TRBJ2-7; D possibly corresponds to TRBD1 (5 bases). Deletions cut 2 bases from V and 4 bases from J, with 6 bases between. There are 12 residues in the CDR3. Germline lookup yields CDR1 ENHRY and CDR2 SYGVKD. This CDR3 reads CAISETGYEQYF. CDR3 DNA sequence: TGTGCCATCAGTGAGACAGGATACGAGCAGTACTTC.

The chain employs TRBV6-1 and TRBJ2-5; D is unresolved. The V end was cut by 2 bases, the J end by 1 base, with 8 bases between. The CDR3 runs to 14 residues. Germline V gene lookup returns CDR1 MNHNS and CDR2 SASEGT. CDR3 nucleotides: TGTGCCAGCAGTGAACCGTCCCTCCAAGAGACCCAGTACTTC. This gives the protein CASSEPSLQETQYF.

This clone has a single count. The CDR3 coding sequence is TGTGCCAGCAGTCCCTCGGGGATCTCCTACAATGAGCAGTTCTTC. Amino acid sequence: CASSPSGISYNEQFF. The chain combines TRBV6-6 with TRBJ2-1, with a possible D match to TRBD2 (5 bases). The CDR3 runs 15 residues. The V gene's germline CDR1 is MNHNY and CDR2 SVGAGI (reference sequence). The V end was cut by 5 bases, the J end by 0 bases, with 11 bases between.

The chain carries TRBV19 and TRBJ1-2; D not resolved. The ends were cut back, 2 bases at V and 0 bases at J, with 4 bases in the middle. The CDR3 covers 13 residues. The germline CDR1 and CDR2 sequences are LNHDA and SQIVND (reference sequence). The chain's CDR3 is CASSILSNYGYTF. As DNA, the CDR3 is TGTGCCAGTAGTATACTATCTAACTATGGCTACACCTTC.

The V gene is TRBV2, the J gene TRBJ2-3; a possible D gene is TRBD2 (7 bases). The germline V gene has CDR1 SNHLY and CDR2 FYNNEI. This CDR3 has 14 amino acids. Trimming stripped 6 bases from V and 5 bases from J, with 15 bases between. CDR3 DNA: TGTGCCAGCAGCGTACAGGGAGGGGAAGATACGCAGTATTTT. It yields the protein CASSVQGGEDTQYF.

The CDR3 coding sequence is TGTGCCAGCAGCCGGGGGGCCTACGAGCAGTACTTC. Its translation: CASSRGAYEQYF. This sequence joins TRBV5-8 and TRBJ2-7; 7 bases align to TRBD2. From germline, CDR1 is SGHTS and CDR2 YDEGEE. The CDR3 extends over 12 amino acids. V shed 4 bases, J shed 2 bases, and the junction held 0 bases outside the gene matches.

The V call is TRBV6-6, the J call TRBJ2-7; D is uncertain. The V end was cut by 6 bases, the J end by 1 base, with 10 bases between. This CDR3 comprises 13 residues. Germline V gene lookup returns CDR1 MNHNY and CDR2 SVGAGI (reference sequence). CDR3 sequence (DNA): TGTGCCAGCAGGAGGCCTCTTTCCTACGAGCAGTACTTC. Protein sequence: CASRRPLSYEQYF.

The rearrangement uses TRBV11-1 and TRBJ1-1, with D hard to call. This CDR3 spans 13 amino acids. Trimming took 8 bases from V and 0 from J, leaving 10 bases between them. Germline V gene data show CDR1 as SGHAT and CDR2 as FQDESV (reference sequence). CDR3 DNA sequence: TGTGCCAGCTCGACAAGGGTGAACACTGAAGCTTTCTTT. Its protein product is CASSTRVNTEAFF.

The rearrangement uses TRBV10-3 and TRBJ2-1; 10 nucleotides match TRBD1. The germline CDR1 and CDR2 sequences are ENHRY and SYGVKD. The CDR3 has 14 amino acids. Trimming removed 9 bases from V and 7 bases from J; junction bases left unmatched: 9. The CDR3 here is CAIGGDRGENEQFF. The CDR3 DNA is TGTGCCATAGGGGGGGACAGGGGCGAGAATGAGCAGTTCTTC.

The V and J genes are TRBV28 and TRBJ2-1; 9 nucleotides agree with TRBD1. V shed 6 bases and J 4 bases; nucleotides not matched to a gene: 7. Per germline, CDR1 MDHEN and CDR2 SYDVKM. The CDR3 contains 15 residues. Here the CDR3 reads CASSPGQGRYNEQFF. The CDR3 DNA sequence: TGTGCCAGCAGCCCGGGACAGGGACGTTACAATGAGCAGTTCTTC.

This chain connects TRBV9 to TRBJ2-7; 7 positions agree with TRBD1. Germline trimming cut 4 bases from V and 2 bases from J; bases unmatched to any gene: 18. CDR3 size: 18 residues. From germline, CDR1 is SGDLS and CDR2 YYNGEE. The CDR3: CASSTAVKGQLFPYEQYF. In DNA form, the CDR3 reads TGTGCCAGCAGCACAGCAGTCAAGGGACAGTTGTTCCCCTACGAGCAGTACTTC.

V is TRBV9 and J is TRBJ2-2; the D is unclear. V lost 0 bases and J lost 0, with 6 bases in between. Germline loops: CDR1 SGDLS, CDR2 YYNGEE. The CDR3 contains 15 residues. The CDR3 coding sequence is TGTGCCAGCAGCGTAGTGGCCACGAACACCGGGGAGCTGTTTTTT. Protein: CASSVVATNTGELFF.

This chain connects TRBV7-8 to TRBJ1-2; 8 bases are shared with TRBD1. V dropped 3 bases and J dropped 4; count of bases not matched to a gene: 7. Looked up from germline, CDR1 is SGHVS and CDR2 is FQNEAQ. This CDR3 spans 15 amino acids. CDR3 loop: CASSFAGGNGYGYTF. CDR3 in DNA: TGTGCCAGCAGCTTTGCAGGGGGCAACGGCTATGGCTACACCTTC. Drawing the rest from reference TRBV7-8 and TRBJ1-2, the complete variable domain is GAGVSQSPRYKVAKRGQDVALRCDPISGHVSLFWYQQALGQGPEFLTYFQNEAQLDKSGLPSDRFFAERPEGSVSTLKIQRTQQEDSAVYLCASSFAGGNGYGYTFGSGTRLTVV.

The rearrangement uses TRBV29-1 and TRBJ2-7; D ambiguous. From germline, CDR1 is SQVTM and CDR2 ANQGSEA. V lost 6 bases and J 6 bases, leaving 12 bases between the germline ends. This CDR3 region has 11 residues. As DNA, the CDR3 is TGCAGCGTCTATAGCCATCCCGAGCAGTACTTC. Amino acid sequence: CSVYSHPEQYF.

This chain uses TRBV30 with TRBJ2-3; TRBD1 matches 12 bases. There are 14 residues in the CDR3. V lost 5 bases, J lost 4 bases, and 4 bases stayed unmatched. Germline CDR1 reads GTSNPN; CDR2 reads SVGIG (reference sequence). This CDR3 reads CAWGTGGWADTQYF. DNA for the CDR3: TGTGCCTGGGGGACAGGGGGCTGGGCAGATACGCAGTATTTT.

The CDR3 coding sequence is TGTGCCAGCAGCCAACGCGGGACAGGGCGGGGTGAGCAGTACTTC. Amino acid sequence: CASSQRGTGRGEQYF. The chain recombines TRBV16 with TRBJ2-7; 9 bases fit TRBD1. This CDR3 has 15 amino acids. Trimming removed 2 bases from V and 7 bases from J; junction bases left unmatched: 9. CDR1 KGHSY and CDR2 FQNENV come from the germline V gene. Full variable domain (rest looked up from reference TRBV16 and TRBJ2-7): GEEVAQTPKHLVRGEGQKAKLYCAPIKGHSYVFWYQQVLKNEFKFLISFQNENVFDETGMPKERFSAKCLPNSPCSLEIQATKLEDSAVYFCASSQRGTGRGEQYFGPGTRLTVT.

The chain links TRBV9 to TRBJ1-1, with D possibly being TRBD1 (5 bases). Trimming took 0 bases from V and 1 from J, leaving 10 bases between them. The CDR3 length is 15 residues. Per germline, CDR1 SGDLS and CDR2 YYNGEE. The CDR3 is CASSVDAGRNTEAFF. The CDR3 region has the DNA TGTGCCAGCAGCGTAGATGCGGGACGGAACACTGAAGCTTTCTTT.

The rearrangement uses TRBV11-3 and TRBJ1-1, with D perhaps TRBD1 (5 bases). This CDR3 is 13 amino acids long. Looked up from germline, CDR1 is SGHNT and CDR2 is YENEEA. With 5 bases removed from V and 7 bases from J, the gap between germline ends came to 14 bases. CDR3 nucleotide sequence: TGTGCCAGCAGCCACCCACGACAGCTTGAAGCTTTCTTT. Protein: CASSHPRQLEAFF.

With respect to this clone: Germline is not matched at one junction end, which may reflect a read error. The CDR3 nucleotides read TGTGCCAGCAGCGAAGGGGGGACCCAAGAGACCCAGTACTTC. Amino acid sequence: CASSEGGTQETQYF. The chain links TRBV2 to TRBJ2-5; D possibly uses TRBD1 or TRBD2 (6 bases each). The germline V gene has CDR1 SNHLY and CDR2 FYNNEI. This CDR3 comprises 14 residues.

This clone turned up a few times. CDR3 DNA sequence: TGTGCCAGCAGCTTAGCGGCTAGCGGGAGTAGGTCCTACGAGCAGTACTTC. Amino acids: CASSLAASGSRSYEQYF. The rearrangement links TRBV7-9 to TRBJ2-7, with 10 bases matching TRBD2. Losses at the gene ends were 0 bases for V and 1 base for J; bases not matched to a gene: 6. The CDR3 totals 17 residues. The V gene's germline CDR1 is SEHNR and CDR2 FQNEAQ (reference sequence).

The chain carries TRBV7-9 and TRBJ2-7; 10 nucleotides agree with TRBD2. The CDR3 has 17 amino acids. Germline CDR1 SEHNR, CDR2 FQNEAQ (reference sequence). With 3 bases clipped from V and 2 bases from J, the junction kept 10 bases outside the gene matches. CDR3 residues: CASSFPRGLANTYEQYF. In nucleotides, the CDR3 is TGTGCCAGCAGCTTCCCAAGGGGACTAGCGAATACCTACGAGCAGTACTTC.

This clone came up a few times. The gene calls are TRBV5-1 and TRBJ2-7; TRBD2 aligns across 8 bases. Trimming took 3 bases from V and 6 from J; bases not matched to a gene: 8. This CDR3 contains 14 residues. In germline, CDR1 is SGHRS, CDR2 YFSETQ. Written as DNA, the CDR3 is TGCGCCAGCAGCTCGACTAGCGTCTCCAGCGAGCAGTACTTC. Translated: CASSSTSVSSEQYF.

This clone appeared a few times. The J gene is TRBJ2-1, the V gene TRBV9; 11 nucleotides agree with TRBD2. V dropped 3 bases and J dropped 0; count of bases not matched to a gene: 8. This CDR3 has 18 amino acids. Germline V gene data show CDR1 as SGDLS and CDR2 as YYNGEE. The CDR3, as DNA: TGTGCCAGCAGCGCGGGACTAGCGGTACAGAGCTCCTACAATGAGCAGTTCTTC. Translation gives CASSAGLAVQSSYNEQFF.

This clone showed up just a few times. This sequence joins TRBV19 and TRBJ2-7; tentative D call: TRBD2 (6 bases). V lost 1 base to trimming and J lost 3 bases, with 13 bases between them. The CDR3 totals 15 residues. CDR1 is LNHDA and CDR2 is SQIVND in the germline V gene (reference sequence). In DNA form, the CDR3 reads TGTGCCAGTAGTATAGTGGGGGGAGGCATCTACGAGCAGTACTTC. It translates to CASSIVGGGIYEQYF.

This sequence joins TRBV7-2 and TRBJ2-1; 9 nucleotides align to TRBD2. Trimming removed 3 bases from V and 9 bases from J; junction bases left unmatched: 9. Per the germline V gene, CDR1 is SGHTA and CDR2 is FQGNSA. This CDR3 is built from 15 residues. This CDR3 is CASSFAGGYRGEQFF. As DNA, the CDR3 is TGTGCCAGCAGCTTTGCGGGAGGGTATAGGGGTGAGCAGTTCTTC.